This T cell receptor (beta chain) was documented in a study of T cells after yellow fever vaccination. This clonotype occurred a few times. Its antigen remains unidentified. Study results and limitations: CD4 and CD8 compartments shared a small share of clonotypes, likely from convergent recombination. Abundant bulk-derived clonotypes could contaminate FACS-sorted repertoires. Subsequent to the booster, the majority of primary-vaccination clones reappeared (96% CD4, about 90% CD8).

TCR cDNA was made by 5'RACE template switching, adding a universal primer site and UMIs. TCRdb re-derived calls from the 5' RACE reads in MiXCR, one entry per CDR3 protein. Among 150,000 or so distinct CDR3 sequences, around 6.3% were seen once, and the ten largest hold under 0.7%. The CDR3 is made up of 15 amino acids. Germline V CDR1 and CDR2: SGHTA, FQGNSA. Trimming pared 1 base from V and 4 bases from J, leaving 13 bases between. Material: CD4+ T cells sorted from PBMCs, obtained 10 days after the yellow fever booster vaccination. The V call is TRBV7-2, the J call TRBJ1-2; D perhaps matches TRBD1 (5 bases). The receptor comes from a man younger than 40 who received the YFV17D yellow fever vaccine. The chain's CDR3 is CASSLGSGLSYGYTF. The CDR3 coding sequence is TGTGCCAGCAGCTTAGGGTCAGGGTTAAGCTATGGCTACACCTTC.